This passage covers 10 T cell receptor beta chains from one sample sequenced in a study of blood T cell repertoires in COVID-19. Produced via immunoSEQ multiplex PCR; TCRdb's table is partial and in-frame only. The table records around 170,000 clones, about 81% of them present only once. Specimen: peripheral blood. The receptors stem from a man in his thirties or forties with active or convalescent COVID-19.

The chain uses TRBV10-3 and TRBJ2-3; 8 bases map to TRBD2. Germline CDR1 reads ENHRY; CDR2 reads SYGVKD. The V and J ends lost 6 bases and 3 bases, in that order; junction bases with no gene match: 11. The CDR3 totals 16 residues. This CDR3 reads CAIRGREGLLTDTQYF. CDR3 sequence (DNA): TGTGCCATCAGGGGTCGGGAGGGCCTTTTAACAGATACGCAGTATTTT.

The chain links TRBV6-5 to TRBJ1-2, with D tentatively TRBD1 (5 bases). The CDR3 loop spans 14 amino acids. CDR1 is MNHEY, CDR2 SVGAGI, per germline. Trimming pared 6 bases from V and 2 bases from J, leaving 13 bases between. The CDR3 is CASRDRTWNYGYTF. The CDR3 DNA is TGTGCCAGCAGGGACCGGACATGGAACTATGGCTACACCTTC.

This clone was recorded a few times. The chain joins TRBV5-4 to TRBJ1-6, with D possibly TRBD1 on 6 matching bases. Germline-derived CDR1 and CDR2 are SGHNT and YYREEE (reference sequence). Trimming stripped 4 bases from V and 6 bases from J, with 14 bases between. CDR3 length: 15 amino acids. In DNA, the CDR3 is TGTGCCAGCAGCCCCGATCTAGGGGGTAATTCACCCCTCCACTTT. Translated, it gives CASSPDLGGNSPLHF.

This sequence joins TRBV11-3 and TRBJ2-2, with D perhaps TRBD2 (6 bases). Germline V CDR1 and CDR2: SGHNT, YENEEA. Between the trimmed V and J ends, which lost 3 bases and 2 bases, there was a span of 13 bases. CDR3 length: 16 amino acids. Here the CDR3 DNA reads TGTGCCAGCAGCTTCGGTCTAGCGATTAACACCGGGGAGCTGTTTTTT. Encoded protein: CASSFGLAINTGELFF.

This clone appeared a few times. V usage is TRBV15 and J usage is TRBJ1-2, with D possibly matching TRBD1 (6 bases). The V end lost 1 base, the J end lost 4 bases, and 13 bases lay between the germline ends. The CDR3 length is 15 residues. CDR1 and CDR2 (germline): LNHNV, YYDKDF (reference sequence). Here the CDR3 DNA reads TGTGCCACCAGCAGAGGCAGGGGAGATGGCTATGGCTACACCTTC. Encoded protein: CATSRGRGDGYGYTF.

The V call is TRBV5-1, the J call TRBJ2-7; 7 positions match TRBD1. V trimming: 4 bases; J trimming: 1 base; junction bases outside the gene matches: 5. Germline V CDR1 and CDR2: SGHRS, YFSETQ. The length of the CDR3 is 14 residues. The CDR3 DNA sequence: TGCGCCAGCAGCCCTGGGACAGCATCCTACGAGCAGTACTTC. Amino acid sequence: CASSPGTASYEQYF.

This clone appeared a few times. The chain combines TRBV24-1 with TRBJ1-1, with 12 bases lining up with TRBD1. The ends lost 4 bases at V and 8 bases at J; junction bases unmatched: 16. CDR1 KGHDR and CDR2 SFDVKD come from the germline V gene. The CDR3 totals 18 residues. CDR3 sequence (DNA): TGTGCCACCAGTGAGGGGGGGACAGGGGGCGCCTATGGCGGGGAAGCTTTCTTT. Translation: CATSEGGTGGAYGGEAFF.

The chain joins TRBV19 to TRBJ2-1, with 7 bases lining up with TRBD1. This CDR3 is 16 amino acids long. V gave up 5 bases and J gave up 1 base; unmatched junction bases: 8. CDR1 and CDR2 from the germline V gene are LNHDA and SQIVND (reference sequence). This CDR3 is CASSAAQGNSYNEQFF. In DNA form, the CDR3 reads TGTGCCAGTAGTGCGGCACAGGGGAATTCCTACAATGAGCAGTTCTTC. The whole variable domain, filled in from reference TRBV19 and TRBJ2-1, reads DGGITQSPKYLFRKEGQNVTLSCEQNLNHDAMYWYRQDPGQGLRLIYYSQIVNDFQKGDIAEGYSVSREKKESFPLTVTSAQKNPTAFYLCASSAAQGNSYNEQFFGPGTRLTVL.

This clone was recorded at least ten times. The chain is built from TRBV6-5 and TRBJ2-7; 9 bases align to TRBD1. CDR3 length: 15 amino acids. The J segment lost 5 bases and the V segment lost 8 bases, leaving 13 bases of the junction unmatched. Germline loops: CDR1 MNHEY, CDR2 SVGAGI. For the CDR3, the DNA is TGTGCCAGCTTCCCGGGACAGGGAGGTAGTAACGAGCAGTACGTC. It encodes CASFPGQGGSNEQYV.

CDR3 bases: TGTGCCAGCAGCATAATAGCGGGAGCTGGCAATGAGCAGTTCTTC. Translation gives CASSIIAGAGNEQFF. This chain links TRBV6-4 with TRBJ2-1; 9 bases line up with TRBD2. V trimming: 6 bases; J trimming: 6 bases; junction bases outside the gene matches: 9. CDR1 MRHNA and CDR2 SNTAGT come from the germline V gene. This CDR3 spans 15 amino acids.